Each of the 27 T cell receptor beta chains below was sequenced from the same sample in a study of early T cells in non-severe SARS-CoV-2 infection. TCRdb ran MiXCR on the 5' RACE reads and lists one entry per CDR3 protein. The table has about 60,000 distinct CDR3 sequences, roughly a fifth seen once. The source material was whole blood, sampled at baseline. These receptors came from an adult who was a healthcare worker with PCR-confirmed SARS-CoV-2 infection or an uninfected control (not recorded which).

The chain employs TRBV5-1 and TRBJ2-1; no firm D call. The CDR3 has 13 amino acids. V was clipped by 0 bases and J by 9 bases, with 10 bases between them. Germline V CDR1 and CDR2: SGHRS, YFSETQ. CDR3 bases: TGCGCCAGCAGCTTGGCGACGCATTCTGAGCAGTTCTTC. Protein: CASSLATHSEQFF.

The chain links TRBV6-1 to TRBJ2-7; TRBD1 matches at 9 bases. This CDR3 region has 15 residues. The J segment lost 3 bases and the V segment lost 3 bases, leaving 6 bases of the junction unmatched. The germline gives CDR1 MNHNS, CDR2 SASEGT. The CDR3 region is CASSENPDRGYEQYF. DNA for the CDR3: TGTGCCAGCAGTGAGAACCCGGACAGGGGCTACGAGCAGTACTTC.

The J gene is TRBJ2-7, the V gene TRBV11-3; no firm D call. CDR3 length equals 13 residues. Trimming shortened V by 2 bases and J by 2 bases, and 7 bases separated the two germline ends. Germline V gene sequence: CDR1 SGHNT, CDR2 YENEEA. The CDR3 DNA follows: TGTGCCAGCAGCTTATCGACGGCCTACGAGCAGTACTTC. It is translated as CASSLSTAYEQYF. Full variable domain (rest looked up from reference TRBV11-3 and TRBJ2-7): EAGVVQSPRYKIIEKKQPVAFWCNPISGHNTLYWYLQNLGQGPELLIRYENEEAVDDSQLPKDRFSAERLKGVDSTLKIQPAELGDSAVYLCASSLSTAYEQYFGPGTRLTVT.

This clonotype has a count of ten or more. The rearrangement joins TRBV11-2 to TRBJ1-1; D call uncertain. Trimming stripped 1 base from V and 4 bases from J, with 1 base between. The V gene's germline CDR1 is SGHAT and CDR2 FQNNGV. This CDR3 is 11 amino acids long. This CDR3 is CASSLVTEAFF. CDR3 coding DNA: TGTGCCAGCAGCTTAGTCACTGAAGCTTTCTTT. The complete variable domain, with remaining parts taken from reference TRBV11-2 and TRBJ1-1, reads EAGVAQSPRYKIIEKRQSVAFWCNPISGHATLYWYQQILGQGPKLLIQFQNNGVVDDSQLPKDRFSAERLKGVDSTLKIQPAKLEDSAVYLCASSLVTEAFFGQGTRLTVV.

The chain combines TRBV30 with TRBJ2-7; TRBD2 aligns across 9 bases. J gave up 3 bases and V 0 bases, and 0 bases lay outside the gene matches. This CDR3 has 13 residues. Germline V gene sequence: CDR1 GTSNPN, CDR2 SVGIG (reference sequence). The CDR3 sequence is CAWSVAGGYEQYF. CDR3 coding DNA: TGTGCCTGGAGTGTAGCGGGGGGCTACGAGCAGTACTTC.

This clonotype was picked up many times. The chain has TRBV3-1 and TRBJ1-1; tentatively, D is TRBD1 (6 bases). Trimming removed 6 bases at V and 0 bases at J, with 11 bases between. CDR1 is LGHDT and CDR2 is YNNKEL in the germline V gene (reference sequence). The CDR3 runs to 14 residues. The CDR3 here is CASRKTGLNTEAFF. The CDR3 DNA reads TGTGCCAGCAGAAAGACAGGTTTGAACACTGAAGCTTTCTTT.

The chain employs TRBV12-3 or TRBV12-4 and TRBJ2-3; D unclear. There are 12 residues in the CDR3. V lost 5 bases and J lost 2, with 5 bases in between. CDR3 residues: CASSAITDTQYF. Here the CDR3 DNA reads TGTGCCAGCAGTGCGATCACAGATACGCAGTATTTT.

The table lists this clonotype with many counts. The chain recombines TRBV7-8 with TRBJ1-1, with a tentative D call TRBD1 (5 bases). The CDR3 extends over 13 amino acids. Trimming took 3 bases from V and 1 from J, leaving 6 bases between them. Germline CDR1 SGHVS, CDR2 FQNEAQ. CDR3 sequence reads: CASSFTGNTEAFF. The CDR3 DNA sequence: TGTGCCAGCAGCTTTACAGGGAACACTGAAGCTTTCTTT.

This clonotype was detected ten times or more. The rearrangement links TRBV12-3 or TRBV12-4 to TRBJ2-5, with D possibly matching TRBD2 (6 bases). The V end was cut by 3 bases, the J end by 4 bases, with 15 bases between. This CDR3 spans 15 amino acids. CDR3 bases: TGTGCCAGCAGTTTGTTTCGCGGGGCCCCAGAGACCCAGTACTTC. It encodes CASSLFRGAPETQYF.

This clonotype was observed many times. V usage is TRBV18 and J usage is TRBJ2-5; no reliable D call. The CDR3 loop spans 15 amino acids. CDR1 and CDR2 from the germline V gene are KGHSH and LQKENI. V shed 2 bases and J shed 3 bases, with 13 bases lying between them. DNA of the CDR3: TGTGCCAGCTCACCAAATCTGGCTGGAGAAGAGACCCAGTACTTC. Its translation is CASSPNLAGEETQYF.

The chain is built from TRBV20-1 and TRBJ1-1, with 9 positions matching TRBD1. V gave up 3 bases and J gave up 0 bases; unmatched junction bases: 8. CDR3 length equals 16 residues. CDR1 is DFQATT, CDR2 SNEGSKA, per germline (reference sequence). Here the CDR3 reads CSASPTGGKVNTEAFF. In DNA, the CDR3 is TGCAGTGCTAGCCCGACAGGGGGAAAGGTGAACACTGAAGCTTTCTTT.

This clonotype was detected a few times. This chain connects TRBV4-1 to TRBJ2-3; maybe TRBD1 (5 bases). Between the trimmed V and J ends, which lost 1 base and 0 bases, there was a span of 11 bases. The CDR3 is 16 amino acids. Germline lookup yields CDR1 MGHRA and CDR2 YSYEKL. For the CDR3, the DNA is TGCGCCAGCAGCCAAGTTCGAGGACACAGCACAGATACGCAGTATTTT. This gives the protein CASSQVRGHSTDTQYF.

This chain connects TRBV5-1 to TRBJ1-1, with 8 bases fitting TRBD1. V shed 3 bases and J 1 base; nucleotides not matched to a gene: 5. Germline lookup yields CDR1 SGHRS and CDR2 YFSETQ. There are 15 residues in the CDR3. The CDR3 nucleotides are TGCGCCAGCAGCTGGGGGACAGGAGCGAACACTGAAGCTTTCTTT. Translating it yields CASSWGTGANTEAFF.

This clonotype was seen only a few times. This rearrangement joins TRBV7-6 to TRBJ2-5; the D is unclear. Between the trimmed V and J ends, which lost 3 bases and 5 bases, there was a span of 10 bases. The CDR3 runs to 13 residues. Germline CDR1 reads SGHVS; CDR2 reads FNYEAQ. This CDR3 is CASSLGRIETQYF. CDR3 in DNA: TGTGCCAGCAGCTTGGGCAGGATTGAGACCCAGTACTTC. Variable domain in full (rest from reference TRBV7-6 and TRBJ2-5): GAGVSQSPRYKVTKRGQDVALRCDPISGHVSLYWYRQALGQGPEFLTYFNYEAQQDKSGLPNDRFSAERPEGSISTLTIQRTEQRDSAMYRCASSLGRIETQYFGPGTRLLVL.

This clonotype was counted a few times. This rearrangement joins TRBV2 to TRBJ1-1, with D perhaps matching TRBD1 (6 bases). Germline loops: CDR1 SNHLY, CDR2 FYNNEI. V was cut by 11 bases and J by 0 bases, with 13 bases left in between. The CDR3 consists of 13 residues. This CDR3 is CAVSGAMNTEAFF. The CDR3 DNA follows: TGTGCCGTATCAGGGGCGATGAACACTGAAGCTTTCTTT.

V usage is TRBV5-1 and J usage is TRBJ1-1, with D unresolved. Germline-derived CDR1 and CDR2 are SGHRS and YFSETQ. V gave up 0 bases and J gave up 5 bases, with 17 bases separating them. The CDR3 is 16 residues long. CDR3 nucleotides: TGCGCCAGCAGCTTGGCCCCTAGTTGGGTAGGGACTGAAGCTTTCTTT. Its translation: CASSLAPSWVGTEAFF.

The chain links TRBV2 to TRBJ1-6, with D possibly TRBD1 on 5 matching bases. Looked up from germline, CDR1 is SNHLY and CDR2 is FYNNEI. The CDR3 totals 17 residues. Trimming removed 6 bases from V and 10 bases from J, with 25 bases in between. The chain's CDR3 is CASSWGRISPRGSPLHF. CDR3 in DNA: TGTGCCAGCAGCTGGGGCAGAATTTCCCCTCGGGGATCACCCCTCCACTTT. Filled out from reference TRBV2 and TRBJ1-6, the complete variable domain reads EPEVTQTPSHQVTQMGQEVILRCVPISNHLYFYWYRQILGQKVEFLVSFYNNEISEKSEIFDDQFSVERPDGSNFTLKIRSTKLEDSAMYFCASSWGRISPRGSPLHFGNGTRLTVT.

This clonotype turned up a few times. The rearrangement links TRBV3-1 to TRBJ1-2; unclear D gene. Germline V gene data show CDR1 as LGHDT and CDR2 as YNNKEL (reference sequence). With 6 bases removed from V and 8 bases from J, the gap between germline ends came to 16 bases. The CDR3 is 13 residues long. CDR3 residues: CASSQRPGEGYTF. The CDR3 DNA reads TGTGCCAGCAGTCAGAGGCCGGGCGAGGGCTACACCTTC.

This clonotype was counted between two and nine times. This chain uses TRBV12-3 or TRBV12-4 with TRBJ1-1; unclear D gene. The CDR3 is made up of 14 amino acids. Between the trimmed V and J ends, which lost 6 bases and 8 bases, there was a span of 19 bases. DNA of the CDR3: TGTGCCAGCAGCGTTAAAACGCTCGGCAGGGAAGCTTTCTTT. Its translation: CASSVKTLGREAFF.

V usage is TRBV20-1 and J usage is TRBJ2-1; tentative D call: TRBD2 (7 bases). With 4 bases removed from V and 10 bases from J, the gap between germline ends came to 20 bases. The germline V gene encodes CDR1 DFQATT and CDR2 SNEGSKA (reference sequence). There are 14 residues in the CDR3. CDR3 in amino acids: CSATPSGGYREQFF. The CDR3, as DNA: TGCAGTGCTACCCCGTCGGGGGGCTACAGAGAGCAGTTCTTC.

This clonotype turned up a few times. The rearrangement links TRBV10-3 to TRBJ1-1, with D perhaps TRBD1 (5 bases). The CDR3 spans 15 residues. Germline V lookup: CDR1 ENHRY, CDR2 SYGVKD. Trimming stripped 7 bases from V and 1 base from J, with 16 bases between. The CDR3 loop is CAIKGGVSANTEAFF. The CDR3 region has the DNA TGTGCCATCAAGGGAGGGGTAAGTGCGAACACTGAAGCTTTCTTT.

This clonotype has ten or more counts. The rearrangement joins TRBV12-3 or TRBV12-4 to TRBJ2-3; TRBD2 matches at 10 bases. CDR3 length: 17 residues. Trimming took 2 bases from V and 1 from J; bases not matched to a gene: 6. The DNA of the CDR3 is TGTGCCAGCAGTTTAACCAGCGGGGGGGCCCGCACAGATACGCAGTATTTT. Its protein product is CASSLTSGGARTDTQYF.

This clonotype has only a few counts. Sequence at one end of the junction differs from germline and may be a read error. V and J are TRBV30 and TRBJ1-1; no clear D gene. Germline loops: CDR1 GTSNPN, CDR2 SVGIG (reference sequence). The CDR3 covers 12 residues. The DNA for the CDR3 is TGTGCCTGGAGGCCCGGGAACACCGAAGCTTTCTTT. Its translation is CAWRPGNTEAFF.

This clonotype was observed many times. This chain connects TRBV5-1 to TRBJ2-1, with D maybe TRBD2 (7 bases). The CDR3 runs 16 residues. Trimming took 4 bases from V and 10 from J, leaving 24 bases between them. Germline CDR1 is SGHRS and CDR2 is YFSETQ. CDR3 sequence reads: CASSLDAGATTGEQFF. Written as DNA, the CDR3 is TGCGCCAGCAGCCTGGATGCGGGGGCGACTACCGGGGAGCAGTTCTTC.

This clonotype was recorded a few times. The chain's CDR3 is CSARAFGAGLFF. CDR3 nucleotides: TGCAGCGCTAGGGCCTTTGGAGCCGGACTGTTTTTT. This sequence joins TRBV29-1 and TRBJ1-4, with D hard to call. Germline values: CDR1 SQVTM, CDR2 ANQGSEA. This CDR3 is 12 amino acids long. Trimming stripped 7 bases from V and 13 bases from J, with 19 bases between.

This clonotype was recorded at least ten times. The CDR3 DNA follows: TGTGCCAGCACTGAGGGGACAGTCTACACCTTC. As protein: CASTEGTVYTF. The chain recombines TRBV2 with TRBJ1-2; TRBD1 agrees at 7 bases. In germline, CDR1 is SNHLY, CDR2 FYNNEI. Trimming took 7 bases from V and 10 from J; bases not matched to a gene: 6. CDR3 length equals 11 residues.

The chain joins TRBV19 to TRBJ2-4; the D gene is possibly TRBD1 (5 bases). This CDR3 has 12 residues. The ends were cut back, 10 bases at V and 8 bases at J, with 15 bases in the middle. In germline, CDR1 is LNHDA, CDR2 SQIVND (reference sequence). The CDR3 DNA is TGTGCCACCTCCCAAGGGGTAGACATTCAGTACTTC. Translating gives CATSQGVDIQYF.